This TCR beta chain was identified during a study of spatial heterogeneity in lung cancer. Across the study: As counted in raw reads, each unique TCR and UMI combination appeared more than ten times on average. General observations from the study: Ubiquitous expanded tumor TCRs were observed in blood more at resection than follow-up.

Germline-derived CDR1 and CDR2 are SGHDT and YYEEEE. The CDR3 contains 15 residues. V shed 2 bases, J shed 5 bases, and the junction held 4 bases outside the gene matches. On each TCR cDNA molecule, a unique molecular identifier was present. MiXCR, applied by TCRdb to the 5' RACE reads, yields one record per CDR3 protein. Here the sample spans under 75,000 distinct CDR3 sequences, more than 10% being singletons. A remark on this clonotype: Its antigen is currently unknown.

As to time point: sample taken at primary tumor resection. Unsorted whole RNA samples from tumor, nontumor lung or frozen PBMC were sequenced. The 60 to 90 donors had untreated early-stage non-small cell lung cancer. This sequence originates from a male donor with early-stage non-small cell lung cancer. The sample in question was PBMCs, obtained at surgery. The chain carries TRBV5-6 and TRBJ2-7, with 13 bases aligning to TRBD2. Written as DNA, the CDR3 is TGTGCCAGCAGCTTTGGACTAGCGGGAGTCCACGAGCAGTACTTC. Encoded protein: CASSFGLAGVHEQYF. The whole variable domain, filled in from reference TRBV5-6 and TRBJ2-7, reads DAGVTQSPTHLIKTRGQQVTLRCSPKSGHDTVSWYQQALGQGPQFIFQYYEEEERQRGNFPDRFSGHQFPNYSSELNVNALLLGDSALYLCASSFGLAGVHEQYFGPGTRLTVT.